A selection of T cell receptor beta chains follows, all from one sample in a study of blood T cell repertoires in COVID-19. Repertoires were generated with immunoSEQ multiplex PCR, while TCRdb's copy carries only in-frame clones and drops some. The sample contains about 140,000 clones, approximately 87% of which appear only once. Sequencing input: peripheral blood. These receptors were collected from a woman aged 40 to 50 with acute or convalescent COVID-19. Each CDR3 is given with its conserved first and last residue. The order of the fields is J gene, D gene, V gene, clone size, CDR3 protein, CDR3 DNA. D genes are given only for firm matches. Some rows have no size entry. The others give once, few or many, or a class for an expanded clone.

j_call: TRBJ1-2; d_call: TRBD1; v_call: TRBV27; clone_size: .; cdr3_aa: CASSTDRGRYGYTF; cdr3_nt: TGTGCCAGCAGTACGGACAGGGGGCGTTATGGCTACACCTTC
j_call: TRBJ1-2; d_call: TRBD1; v_call: TRBV4-3; clone_size: few; cdr3_aa: CASSQEILKGQNYGYTF; cdr3_nt: TGCGCCAGCAGCCAAGAAATCCTCAAGGGACAGAACTATGGCTACACCTTC
j_call: TRBJ1-2; d_call: .; v_call: TRBV6-5; clone_size: .; cdr3_aa: CASSSVGSGEAYGYTF; cdr3_nt: TGTGCCAGCAGTTCGGTCGGGTCAGGGGAAGCCTATGGCTACACCTTC
j_call: TRBJ1-1; d_call: .; v_call: TRBV27; clone_size: .; cdr3_aa: CASSLWGGSSEAFF; cdr3_nt: TGTGCCAGCAGTTTATGGGGGGGTAGCAGTGAAGCTTTCTTT
j_call: TRBJ2-7; d_call: TRBD2; v_call: TRBV18; clone_size: once; cdr3_aa: CASSRRISGRAGYEQYF; cdr3_nt: TGTGCCAGCTCCCGCCGTATTAGCGGGAGGGCCGGCTACGAGCAGTACTTC
j_call: TRBJ2-1; d_call: .; v_call: TRBV27; clone_size: once; cdr3_aa: CASFDLRGYNEQFF; cdr3_nt: TGTGCCAGCTTTGACTTACGGGGATACAATGAGCAGTTCTTC
j_call: TRBJ2-3; d_call: .; v_call: TRBV7-9; clone_size: .; cdr3_aa: CASSSSFSTDTQYF; cdr3_nt: TGTGCCAGCAGCTCCTCCTTTAGCACAGATACGCAGTATTTT
j_call: TRBJ2-7; d_call: TRBD1; v_call: TRBV3-1/TRBV3-2; clone_size: .; cdr3_aa: CASSQLGTDYEQYF; cdr3_nt: TGTGCCAGCAGCCAGCTAGGGACAGACTACGAGCAGTACTTC
j_call: TRBJ1-2; d_call: .; v_call: TRBV30; clone_size: .; cdr3_aa: CAWMAGVTYGYTF; cdr3_nt: TGTGCCTGGATGGCAGGGGTGACCTATGGCTACACCTTC
j_call: TRBJ1-1; d_call: TRBD1; v_call: TRBV6-6; clone_size: few; cdr3_aa: CASSYSKRGRGTEAFF; cdr3_nt: TGTGCCAGCAGTTACTCGAAGAGGGGGCGGGGTACTGAAGCTTTCTTT
j_call: TRBJ2-1; d_call: TRBD2; v_call: TRBV6-4; clone_size: .; cdr3_aa: CASSDSTSGLSSYNEQFF; cdr3_nt: TGTGCCAGCAGTGACTCGACTAGCGGGTTAAGCTCCTACAATGAGCAGTTCTTC
j_call: TRBJ2-5; d_call: TRBD1; v_call: TRBV5-6; clone_size: .; cdr3_aa: CASSLDRGRVETQYF; cdr3_nt: TGTGCCAGCAGCTTGGACAGGGGGCGCGTTGAGACCCAGTACTTC
j_call: TRBJ2-3; d_call: .; v_call: TRBV24-1; clone_size: .; cdr3_aa: CATSGLAEDTQYF; cdr3_nt: TGTGCCACCAGTGGGCTAGCCGAGGATACGCAGTATTTT
j_call: TRBJ1-1; d_call: .; v_call: TRBV18; clone_size: .; cdr3_aa: CASSPTTNTEAFF; cdr3_nt: TGTGCCAGCTCACCAACAACGAACACTGAAGCTTTCTTT
j_call: TRBJ2-5; d_call: .; v_call: TRBV4-2; clone_size: .; cdr3_aa: CASSLAEQETQYF; cdr3_nt: TGTGCCAGCAGCCTAGCGGAACAAGAGACCCAGTACTTC
j_call: TRBJ1-1; d_call: .; v_call: TRBV5-5; clone_size: .; cdr3_aa: CASSLIWSTEAFF; cdr3_nt: TGTGCCAGCAGCTTGATCTGGAGCACTGAAGCTTTCTTT
j_call: TRBJ2-7; d_call: .; v_call: TRBV7-2; clone_size: .; cdr3_aa: CASSLGGGPYEQYF; cdr3_nt: TGTGCCAGCAGCTTAGGGGGGGGCCCCTACGAGCAGTACTTC
j_call: TRBJ1-6; d_call: .; v_call: TRBV30; clone_size: .; cdr3_aa: CAWTEGYDSPLHF; cdr3_nt: TGTGCCTGGACCGAGGGATATGATTCACCCCTCCACTTT
j_call: TRBJ2-7; d_call: .; v_call: TRBV27; clone_size: .; cdr3_aa: CASRATGSYEQYF; cdr3_nt: TGTGCCAGCAGAGCCACCGGGAGCTACGAGCAGTACTTC
j_call: TRBJ2-3; d_call: TRBD1; v_call: TRBV28; clone_size: .; cdr3_aa: CASADRVPDTQYF; cdr3_nt: TGTGCCAGCGCCGACAGGGTCCCAGATACGCAGTATTTT
j_call: TRBJ2-7; d_call: TRBD2; v_call: TRBV12-3/TRBV12-4; clone_size: .; cdr3_aa: CASHYGGAYEQYF; cdr3_nt: TGTGCCAGCCACTACGGGGGGGCCTACGAGCAGTACTTC
j_call: TRBJ1-4; d_call: .; v_call: TRBV2; clone_size: once; cdr3_aa: CASSEWTVNEKLFF; cdr3_nt: TGTGCCAGCAGTGAATGGACAGTCAATGAAAAACTGTTTTTT
j_call: TRBJ2-2; d_call: .; v_call: TRBV9; clone_size: .; cdr3_aa: CASSVVESLNTGELFF; cdr3_nt: TGTGCCAGCAGCGTAGTGGAGTCGCTAAACACCGGGGAGCTGTTTTTT
j_call: TRBJ1-2; d_call: TRBD1; v_call: TRBV28; clone_size: .; cdr3_aa: CASTGGVGYTF; cdr3_nt: TGTGCCAGTACAGGGGGAGTGGGCTACACCTTC
j_call: TRBJ1-1; d_call: TRBD1; v_call: TRBV9; clone_size: once; cdr3_aa: CASSPYRGSLNTEAFF; cdr3_nt: TGTGCCAGCAGCCCCTACAGGGGTAGCTTGAACACTGAAGCTTTCTTT
j_call: TRBJ2-7; d_call: TRBD2; v_call: TRBV29-1; clone_size: .; cdr3_aa: CSVVAGGPNEQYF; cdr3_nt: TGCAGCGTTGTGGCGGGAGGGCCGAACGAGCAGTACTTC
j_call: TRBJ2-5; d_call: TRBD1; v_call: TRBV27; clone_size: .; cdr3_aa: CASSDRGSGRSRGETQYF; cdr3_nt: TGTGCCAGCAGTGACAGGGGATCGGGCAGGTCTCGCGGAGAGACCCAGTACTTC
j_call: TRBJ1-6; d_call: .; v_call: TRBV3-1/TRBV3-2; clone_size: .; cdr3_aa: CASSRVGGNSPLHF; cdr3_nt: TGTGCCAGCAGCCGAGTCGGGGGTAACTCACCCCTCCACTTT
j_call: TRBJ1-5; d_call: .; v_call: TRBV7-9; clone_size: .; cdr3_aa: CASSRQGISNQPQHF; cdr3_nt: TGTGCCAGCAGCCGTCAGGGGATTAGCAATCAGCCCCAGCATTTT
j_call: TRBJ2-7; d_call: .; v_call: TRBV7-9; clone_size: .; cdr3_aa: CASSLRHRENEQYF; cdr3_nt: TGTGCCAGCAGCTTACGGCACAGGGAAAACGAGCAGTACTTC
j_call: TRBJ2-5; d_call: TRBD2; v_call: TRBV4-1; clone_size: .; cdr3_aa: CASSRFPGLAGQETQYF; cdr3_nt: TGCGCCAGCAGTCGTTTTCCGGGACTAGCGGGGCAAGAGACCCAGTACTTC
j_call: TRBJ1-1; d_call: TRBD1; v_call: TRBV28; clone_size: .; cdr3_aa: CASSTGGVSPNTEAFF; cdr3_nt: TGTGCCAGCAGTACAGGGGGCGTTTCCCCTAACACTGAAGCTTTCTTT
j_call: TRBJ2-1; d_call: .; v_call: TRBV19; clone_size: .; cdr3_aa: CASRAPGLEQFF; cdr3_nt: TGTGCCAGTAGGGCCCCAGGACTTGAGCAGTTCTTC
j_call: TRBJ2-1; d_call: .; v_call: TRBV18; clone_size: .; cdr3_aa: CASSPATRRNEQFF; cdr3_nt: TGTGCCAGCTCACCCGCCACCCGGAGAAATGAGCAGTTCTTC